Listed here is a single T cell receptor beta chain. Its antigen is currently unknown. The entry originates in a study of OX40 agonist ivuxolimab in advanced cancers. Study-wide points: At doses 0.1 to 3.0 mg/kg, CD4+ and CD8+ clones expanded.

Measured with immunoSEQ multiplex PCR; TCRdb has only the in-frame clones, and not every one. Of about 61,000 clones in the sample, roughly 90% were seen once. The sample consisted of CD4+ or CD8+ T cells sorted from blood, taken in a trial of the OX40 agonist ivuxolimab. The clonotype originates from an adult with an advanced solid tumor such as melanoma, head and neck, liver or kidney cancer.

The CDR3 sequence is CASSGGTFGTGPYNEQFF. CDR3 bases: TGTGCCAGCAGTGGGGGGACGTTTGGAACAGGTCCCTACAATGAGCAGTTCTTC. This chain joins TRBV27 and TRBJ2-1, with a tentative D call TRBD2 (6 bases). The CDR3 loop spans 18 amino acids. Germline V gene sequence: CDR1 MNHEY, CDR2 SMNVEV (reference sequence). V was clipped by 5 bases and J by 2 bases, with 22 bases between them.